A single sample is the source of the 27 T cell receptor beta chains below, sequenced in a study of long-term antiretroviral therapy in people with HIV. With survey level as its setting, the immunoSEQ assay was v3.0. Data came from immunoSEQ multiplex PCR; TCRdb stores just in-frame clones and leaves some out. The table lists about 15,000 clones, about 86% of them singletons. The material was unsorted PBMCs, obtained 2.2 to 2.4 years before starting antiretroviral therapy. The source is a woman younger than 45 with HIV.

Here the CDR3 DNA reads TGTGCCAGCAGTTACTCACAGGGCCTAAATTCACCCCTCCACTTT. Protein: CASSYSQGLNSPLHF. The gene calls are TRBV6-5 and TRBJ1-6; D might be TRBD1 (6 bases). Per the germline V gene, CDR1 is MNHEY and CDR2 is SVGAGI. Between the trimmed V and J ends, which lost 0 bases and 7 bases, there was a span of 10 bases. The CDR3 extends over 15 amino acids.

This chain uses TRBV11-2 with TRBJ2-7, with D hard to call. The CDR3 length is 15 residues. The germline V gene has CDR1 SGHAT and CDR2 FQNNGV. Between the trimmed V and J ends, which lost 4 bases and 4 bases, there was a span of 17 bases. The CDR3 DNA reads as TGTGCCAGCAGCTCTGCGTCGCAGCCCAGGTACGAGCAGTACTTC. Translation gives CASSSASQPRYEQYF.

V usage is TRBV4-3 and J usage is TRBJ2-1; 7 bases map to TRBD2. Trimming took 0 bases from V and 4 from J; bases not matched to a gene: 3. The CDR3 consists of 15 residues. Per germline, CDR1 LGHNA and CDR2 YSLEER. CDR3 loop: CASSQESGGYNEQFF. In DNA, the CDR3 is TGCGCCAGCAGCCAAGAGTCGGGGGGATACAATGAGCAGTTCTTC.

The rearrangement links TRBV9 to TRBJ1-5; 7 bases map to TRBD1. The CDR3 is 14 amino acids. Germline-derived CDR1 and CDR2 are SGDLS and YYNGEE. Trimming took 2 bases from V and 7 from J; bases not matched to a gene: 6. DNA of the CDR3: TGTGCCAGCAGCGTGGGGACAGTAAAACAGCCCCAGCATTTT. Its protein product is CASSVGTVKQPQHF.

The rearrangement uses TRBV28 and TRBJ1-2, with D perhaps matching TRBD1 (6 bases). The germline CDR1 and CDR2 sequences are MDHEN and SYDVKM. V was pared by 5 bases and J by 7 bases, with 17 bases between. This CDR3 comprises 14 residues. CDR3 DNA sequence: TGTGCCAGCAGTCAGGGAGGGCTGGGGGCTGGCTACACCTTC. Its protein is CASSQGGLGAGYTF.

The genes are TRBV4-3 and TRBJ1-4, with TRBD1 as a possible D gene (6 bases). Germline CDR1 and CDR2: LGHNA and YSLEER. The V gene lost 0 bases and the J gene lost 10 bases, with 12 bases spanning the gap. This CDR3 is 14 amino acids long. The CDR3, as DNA: TGCGCCAGCAGCCAAGAGGGGGGCCATGGAAAACTGTTTTTT. Amino acids: CASSQEGGHGKLFF.

V and J are TRBV2 and TRBJ1-3; 7 nucleotides align to TRBD1. The V and J ends lost 7 bases and 0 bases, in that order; junction bases with no gene match: 9. There are 16 residues in the CDR3. Germline V lookup: CDR1 SNHLY, CDR2 FYNNEI. CDR3 loop: CASTGTAVRSGNTIYF. In nucleotides, the CDR3 is TGTGCCAGCACCGGGACAGCAGTCCGCTCTGGAAACACCATATATTTT.

This clone was recorded a few times. The CDR3 protein is CASSLGWGTDQPQHF. CDR3 bases: TGTGCCAGCAGCTTGGGATGGGGGACCGATCAGCCCCAGCATTTT. This chain uses TRBV5-6 with TRBJ1-5; TRBD1 might be the D (5 bases). The CDR3 has 15 residues. Per the germline V gene, CDR1 is SGHDT and CDR2 is YYEEEE. V was shortened by 0 bases and J by 5 bases, with 12 bases between the two germline ends.

The gene calls are TRBV6-5 and TRBJ2-7; TRBD1 matches 9 bases. The CDR3 consists of 15 residues. Germline CDR1 MNHEY, CDR2 SVGAGI. J lost 3 bases, V lost 7 bases, and 10 bases had no gene match. DNA for the CDR3: TGTGCCAGCACCCAACAGGGGGCTCTAATCTACGAGCAGTACTTC. The encoded protein is CASTQQGALIYEQYF.

V usage is TRBV7-9 and J usage is TRBJ1-2; D gene unclear. The CDR3 extends over 11 amino acids. The germline V and J ends were trimmed by 2 bases and 6 bases, with 4 bases remaining between them. Germline CDR1 SEHNR, CDR2 FQNEAQ (reference sequence). The CDR3 DNA reads TGTGCCAGCAGCTTAATCGATGGCTACACCTTC. It codes for CASSLIDGYTF.

The chain recombines TRBV6-5 with TRBJ1-3; D gene unclear. Germline assignment: CDR1 MNHEY and CDR2 SVGAGI. V gave up 6 bases and J gave up 0 bases, with 9 bases separating them. The CDR3 covers 14 residues. CDR3 region: CASRRPGSGNTIYF. CDR3 sequence (DNA): TGTGCCAGCAGGCGACCTGGCTCTGGAAACACCATATATTTT.

The V gene is TRBV18, the J gene TRBJ1-1; perhaps TRBD1 as D (5 bases). Germline values: CDR1 KGHSH, CDR2 LQKENI. V was clipped by 1 base and J by 7 bases, with 13 bases between them. The CDR3 loop spans 14 amino acids. CDR3 amino acids: CASSPRQGDGEAFF. The DNA of the CDR3 is TGTGCCAGCTCACCACGGCAGGGTGATGGTGAAGCTTTCTTT.

This clone was seen a handful of times. The chain couples TRBV5-4 to TRBJ1-2, with 7 nucleotides matching TRBD1. Trimming removed 0 bases from V and 4 bases from J; junction bases left unmatched: 6. Germline V gives CDR1 SGHNT, CDR2 YYREEE (reference sequence). CDR3 length: 15 amino acids. The DNA of the CDR3 is TGTGCCAGCAGCTTGGACAGGGGAGGGGTCTATGGCTACACCTTC. This sequence encodes CASSLDRGGVYGYTF.

V gene TRBV19 combines with J gene TRBJ1-5; 7 bases line up with TRBD1. This CDR3 has 16 residues. CDR1 is LNHDA and CDR2 is SQIVND in the germline V gene (reference sequence). The junction had 6 bases not matched to a gene; V was cut back by 2 bases and J by 2 bases. The CDR3 here is CASSISMTGRNQPQHF. Written as DNA, the CDR3 is TGTGCCAGTAGTATATCGATGACAGGGCGCAATCAGCCCCAGCATTTT.

The chain has TRBV7-2 and TRBJ2-7; possible D gene TRBD1, 6 bases. The CDR3 has 15 amino acids. CDR1 and CDR2 from the germline V gene are SGHTA and FQGNSA. Trimming took off 1 base at V and 3 bases at J, with 13 bases between the two ends. The DNA of the CDR3 is TGTGCCAGCAGCTTAGGAGTTGCGACAGGCTACGAGCAGTACTTC. Residues: CASSLGVATGYEQYF.

This chain uses TRBV6-1 with TRBJ2-2; D is possibly TRBD1 (6 bases). CDR1 is MNHNS, CDR2 SASEGT, per germline. V lost 9 bases to trimming and J lost 2 bases, with 16 bases between them. There are 15 residues in the CDR3. CDR3 sequence (DNA): TGTGCCAGTGGCCGGGACACGATAAACACCGGGGAGCTGTTTTTT. As protein: CASGRDTINTGELFF.

V gene TRBV19 combines with J gene TRBJ1-5, with D possibly matching TRBD1 (6 bases). CDR1 is LNHDA and CDR2 is SQIVND in the germline V gene (reference sequence). This CDR3 is 13 amino acids long. V lost 10 bases and J lost 4, with 14 bases in between. CDR3 nucleotide sequence: TGTGCCACCCAGACAGGAGGAAATCAGCCCCAGCATTTT. It specifies CATQTGGNQPQHF.

Here the CDR3 reads CASSLGGFGYTF. CDR3 coding DNA: TGTGCCAGCAGCTTGGGCGGGTTTGGCTACACCTTC. The V gene is TRBV5-4, the J gene TRBJ1-2; D is undetermined. The germline V gene has CDR1 SGHNT and CDR2 YYREEE (reference sequence). The CDR3 has 12 residues. Trimming shortened V by 0 bases and J by 7 bases, and 7 bases separated the two germline ends.

The table lists this clone with a count of one. This chain uses TRBV15 with TRBJ2-7, with 12 nucleotides matching TRBD1. The CDR3 extends over 15 amino acids. Germline CDR1 LNHNV, CDR2 YYDKDF (reference sequence). J lost 4 bases, V lost 3 bases, and 4 bases had no gene match. CDR3 loop: CATSSGDRGQYEQYF. Written as DNA, the CDR3 is TGTGCCACCAGCAGTGGGGACAGGGGGCAATACGAGCAGTACTTC.

This clone was counted once. The rearrangement uses TRBV18 and TRBJ2-2; D is perhaps TRBD2 (7 bases). The CDR3 spans 16 residues. V was clipped by 0 bases and J by 6 bases, with 14 bases between them. Germline lookup yields CDR1 KGHSH and CDR2 LQKENI. CDR3: CASSPPTGGSPGELFF. The CDR3, as DNA: TGTGCCAGCTCACCACCGACGGGGGGCTCCCCCGGGGAGCTGTTTTTT.

This sequence joins TRBV4-3 and TRBJ1-5; 7 positions match TRBD1. Germline V CDR1 and CDR2: LGHNA, YSLEER. This CDR3 has 15 residues. Trimming cost V 1 base and J 4 bases; bases outside gene matches: 4. The CDR3 nucleotides are TGCGCCAGCAGCCAAGGGACAGGTCTTAATCAGCCCCAGCATTTT. As protein: CASSQGTGLNQPQHF.

The V and J genes are TRBV5-8 and TRBJ1-1; no clear D. The V end lost 4 bases, the J end lost 8 bases, and 12 bases lay between the germline ends. The CDR3 is 12 residues long. Germline loops: CDR1 SGHTS, CDR2 YDEGEE. The CDR3 sequence is CASSLQRREAFF. The CDR3 DNA reads TGTGCCAGCAGCCTTCAACGGAGGGAAGCTTTCTTT.

This sequence joins TRBV5-1 and TRBJ1-1; D unclear. CDR3 length equals 13 residues. Germline V lookup: CDR1 SGHRS, CDR2 YFSETQ. V was pared by 2 bases and J by 6 bases, with 11 bases between. In DNA form, the CDR3 reads TGCGCCAGCAGCTTTACAGAGACTTCTGAAGCTTTCTTT. This gives the protein CASSFTETSEAFF. The complete variable domain, with remaining parts taken from reference TRBV5-1 and TRBJ1-1, reads KAGVTQTPRYLIKTRGQQVTLSCSPISGHRSVSWYQQTPGQGLQFLFEYFSETQRNKGNFPGRFSGRQFSNSRSEMNVSTLELGDSALYLCASSFTETSEAFFGQGTRLTVV.

This chain joins TRBV4-3 and TRBJ2-5, with TRBD2 matching over 8 bases. CDR3 length equals 18 residues. CDR1 and CDR2 from the germline V gene are LGHNA and YSLEER. V gave up 2 bases and J gave up 5 bases; unmatched junction bases: 16. This CDR3 reads CASSQNLPGGPGGETQYF. As DNA, the CDR3 is TGCGCCAGCAGCCAAAACCTTCCGGGGGGGCCAGGTGGGGAGACCCAGTACTTC.

The V gene is TRBV10-2, the J gene TRBJ2-5; TRBD1 matches 9 bases. Germline CDR1 reads WSHSY; CDR2 reads SAAADI. V gave up 1 base and J gave up 5 bases; unmatched junction bases: 11. This CDR3 has 17 residues. CDR3 sequence (DNA): TGCGCCAGCAGTGAGTTCCTATCCGGGACAGGGATTGAGACCCAGTACTTC. Translated, it gives CASSEFLSGTGIETQYF.

The genes are TRBV5-6 and TRBJ2-7, with D tentatively TRBD1 (6 bases). The germline V gene encodes CDR1 SGHDT and CDR2 YYEEEE. Trimming stripped 3 bases from V and 5 bases from J, with 15 bases between. The CDR3 length is 14 residues. This CDR3 is CASSSVHRDHEQYF. DNA of the CDR3: TGTGCCAGCAGCTCCGTTCACAGGGATCACGAGCAGTACTTC.

The V and J genes are TRBV18 and TRBJ2-1, with unresolved D. The V gene's germline CDR1 is KGHSH and CDR2 LQKENI. The CDR3 runs to 15 residues. V was cut by 3 bases and J by 0 bases, with 9 bases left in between. CDR3 nucleotides: TGTGCCAGCTCACCTGCGCCCTACTCCTACAATGAGCAGTTCTTC. Protein: CASSPAPYSYNEQFF.